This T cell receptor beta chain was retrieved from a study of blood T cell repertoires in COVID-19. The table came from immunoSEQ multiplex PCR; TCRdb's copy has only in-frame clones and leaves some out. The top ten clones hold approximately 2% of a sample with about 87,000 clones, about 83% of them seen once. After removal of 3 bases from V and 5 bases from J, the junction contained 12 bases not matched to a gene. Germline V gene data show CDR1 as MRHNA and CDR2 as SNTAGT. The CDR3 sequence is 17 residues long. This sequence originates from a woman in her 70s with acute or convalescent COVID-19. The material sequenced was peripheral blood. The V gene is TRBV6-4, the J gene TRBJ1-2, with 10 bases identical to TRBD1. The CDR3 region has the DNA TGTGCCAGCAGTGAACTCATCCGGGACAGGGGTTTATATGGCTACACCTTC. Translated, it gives CASSELIRDRGLYGYTF.